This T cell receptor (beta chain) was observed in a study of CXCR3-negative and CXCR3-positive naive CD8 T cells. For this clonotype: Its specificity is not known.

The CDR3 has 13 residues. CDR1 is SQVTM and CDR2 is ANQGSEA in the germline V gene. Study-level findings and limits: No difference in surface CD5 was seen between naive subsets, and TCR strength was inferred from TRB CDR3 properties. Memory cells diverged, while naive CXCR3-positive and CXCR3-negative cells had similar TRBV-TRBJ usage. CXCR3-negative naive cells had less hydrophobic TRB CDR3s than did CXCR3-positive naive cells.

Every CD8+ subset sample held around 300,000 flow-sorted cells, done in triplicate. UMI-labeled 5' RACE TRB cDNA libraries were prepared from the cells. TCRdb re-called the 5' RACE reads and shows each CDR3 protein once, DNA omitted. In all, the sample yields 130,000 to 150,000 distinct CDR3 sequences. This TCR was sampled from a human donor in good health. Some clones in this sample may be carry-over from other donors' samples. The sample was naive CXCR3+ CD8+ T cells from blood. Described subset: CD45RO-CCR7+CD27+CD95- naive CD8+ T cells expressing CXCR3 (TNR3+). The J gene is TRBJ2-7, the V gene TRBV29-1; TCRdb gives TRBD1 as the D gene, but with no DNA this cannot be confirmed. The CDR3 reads CSAADRSTYEQYF.